Presented here are 2 T cell receptor beta chains from one specimen sequenced in a study of blood T cell repertoires in COVID-19. Data came from immunoSEQ multiplex PCR; TCRdb stores just in-frame clones and leaves some out. The sample contains over 250,000 clones, around 86% of which appear only once. Sequenced: peripheral blood. The receptors derive from a man aged 50 to 59 with acute or convalescent COVID-19.

The chain joins TRBV12-2 to TRBJ1-5; TRBD1, as called in the table, went unchecked against the DNA. TRBV12-2 is a listed pseudogene. This CDR3 spans 14 amino acids. The CDR3 region has the DNA TGTGCAAGTCGCCCCGGGACATCTAATCAGCCCCAGCATTTT. Translating it yields CASRPGTSNQPQHF.

The rearrangement uses TRBV6-6 and TRBJ1-1; D unresolved. Germline V gene sequence: CDR1 MNHNY, CDR2 SVGAGI (reference sequence). The CDR3 runs 14 residues. The V gene lost 6 bases and the J gene lost 4 bases, with 15 bases spanning the gap. DNA of the CDR3: TGTGCCAGCAGCCTCAAAGGAGGGATCACTGAAGCTTTCTTT. The encoded protein is CASSLKGGITEAFF.